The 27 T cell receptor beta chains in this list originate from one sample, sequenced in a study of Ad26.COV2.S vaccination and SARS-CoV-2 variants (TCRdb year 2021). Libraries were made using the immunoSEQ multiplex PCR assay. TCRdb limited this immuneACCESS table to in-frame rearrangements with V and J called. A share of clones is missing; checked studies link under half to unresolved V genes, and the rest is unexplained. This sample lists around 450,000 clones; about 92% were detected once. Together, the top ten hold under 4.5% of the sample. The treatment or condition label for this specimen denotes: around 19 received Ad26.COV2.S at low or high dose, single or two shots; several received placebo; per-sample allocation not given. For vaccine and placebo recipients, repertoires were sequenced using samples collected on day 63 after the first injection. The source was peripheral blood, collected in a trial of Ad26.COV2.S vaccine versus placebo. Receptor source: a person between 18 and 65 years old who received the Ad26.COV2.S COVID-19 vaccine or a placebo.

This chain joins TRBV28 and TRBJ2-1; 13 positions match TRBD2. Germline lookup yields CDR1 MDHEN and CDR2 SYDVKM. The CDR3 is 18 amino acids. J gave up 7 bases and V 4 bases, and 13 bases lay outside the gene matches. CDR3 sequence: CASSSPPGLAGVQNEQFF. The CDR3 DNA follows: TGTGCCAGCAGTTCGCCTCCCGGACTAGCGGGAGTTCAGAATGAGCAGTTCTTC.

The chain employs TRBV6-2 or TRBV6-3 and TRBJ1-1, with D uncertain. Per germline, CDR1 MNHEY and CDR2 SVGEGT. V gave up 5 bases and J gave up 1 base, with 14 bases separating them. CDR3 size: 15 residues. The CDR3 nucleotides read TGTGCCAGCAGTAATTGGAGGTTCCGGAACACTGAAGCTTTCTTT. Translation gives CASSNWRFRNTEAFF.

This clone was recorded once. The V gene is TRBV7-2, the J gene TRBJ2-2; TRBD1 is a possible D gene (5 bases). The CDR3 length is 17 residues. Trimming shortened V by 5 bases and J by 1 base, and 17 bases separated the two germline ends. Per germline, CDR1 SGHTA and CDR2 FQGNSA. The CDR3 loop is CASSPPGGRVNTGELFF. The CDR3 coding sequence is TGTGCCAGCAGCCCCCCGGGCGGCAGGGTGAACACCGGGGAGCTGTTTTTT. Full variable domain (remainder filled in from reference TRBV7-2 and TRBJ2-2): GAGVSQSPSNKVTEKGKDVELRCDPISGHTALYWYRQSLGQGLEFLIYFQGNSAPDKSGLPSDRFSAERTGGSVSTLTIQRTQQEDSAVYLCASSPPGGRVNTGELFFGEGSRLTVL.

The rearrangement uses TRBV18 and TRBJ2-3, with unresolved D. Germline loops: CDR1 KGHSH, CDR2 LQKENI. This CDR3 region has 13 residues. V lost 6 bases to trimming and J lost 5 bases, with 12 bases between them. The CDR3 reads CASSRPQLDTQYF. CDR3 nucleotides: TGTGCCAGCTCGCGCCCACAGCTAGATACGCAGTATTTT.

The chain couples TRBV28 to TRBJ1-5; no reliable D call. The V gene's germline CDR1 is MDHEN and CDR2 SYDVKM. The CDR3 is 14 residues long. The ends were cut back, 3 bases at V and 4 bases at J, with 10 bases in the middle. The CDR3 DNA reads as TGTGCCAGCAGTTTTGTTCTAGGGAATCAGCCCCAGCATTTT. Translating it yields CASSFVLGNQPQHF.

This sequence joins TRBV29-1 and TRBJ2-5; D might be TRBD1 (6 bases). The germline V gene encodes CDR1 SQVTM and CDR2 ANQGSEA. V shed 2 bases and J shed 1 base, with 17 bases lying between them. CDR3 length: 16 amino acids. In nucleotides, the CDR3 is TGCAGCGTTGAATTGGCGGACAGCTCGTTCCAAGAGACCCAGTACTTC. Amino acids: CSVELADSSFQETQYF.

The CDR3 DNA reads as TGTGCCAGCAGCTCCCCGGGAACCCAGTACTTC. The encoded protein is CASSSPGTQYF. The chain joins TRBV3-1 (or the pseudogene TRBV3-2) to TRBJ2-5; D may be TRBD2 (5 bases). V lost 5 bases and J 8 bases, leaving 9 bases between the germline ends. This CDR3 has 11 residues. Germline V gives CDR1 LGHDT, CDR2 YNNKEL (reference sequence).

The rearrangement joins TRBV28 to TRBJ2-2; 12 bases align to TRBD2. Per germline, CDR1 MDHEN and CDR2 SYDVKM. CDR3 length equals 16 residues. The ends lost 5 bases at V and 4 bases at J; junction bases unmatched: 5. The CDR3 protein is CASSPSGRAGTGELFF. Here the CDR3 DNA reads TGTGCCAGCAGTCCTAGCGGGAGGGCCGGCACCGGGGAGCTGTTTTTT.

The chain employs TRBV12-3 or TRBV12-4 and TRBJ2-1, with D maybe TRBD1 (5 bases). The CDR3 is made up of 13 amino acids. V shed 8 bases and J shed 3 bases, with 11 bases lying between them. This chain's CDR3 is CASCPRGYNEQFF. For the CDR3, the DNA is TGTGCCAGCTGCCCTAGGGGCTACAATGAGCAGTTCTTC.

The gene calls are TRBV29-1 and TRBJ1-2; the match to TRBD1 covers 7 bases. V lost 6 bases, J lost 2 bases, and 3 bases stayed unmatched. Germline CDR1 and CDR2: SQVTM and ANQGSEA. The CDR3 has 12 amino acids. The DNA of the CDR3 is TGCAGCGTCGGGGGACAGAACTATGGCTACACCTTC. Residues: CSVGGQNYGYTF.

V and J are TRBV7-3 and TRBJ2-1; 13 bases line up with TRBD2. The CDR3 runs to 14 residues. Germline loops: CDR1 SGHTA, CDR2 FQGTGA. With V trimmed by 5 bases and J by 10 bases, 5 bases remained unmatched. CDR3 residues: CASSRLAGGGEQFF. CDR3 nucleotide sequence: TGTGCCAGCAGCAGACTAGCGGGAGGAGGAGAGCAGTTCTTC.

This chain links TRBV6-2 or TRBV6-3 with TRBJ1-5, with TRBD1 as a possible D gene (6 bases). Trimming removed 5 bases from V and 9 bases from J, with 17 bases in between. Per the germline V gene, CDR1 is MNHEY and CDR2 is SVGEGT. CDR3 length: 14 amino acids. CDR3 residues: CASSDGQFKRPQHF. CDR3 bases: TGTGCCAGCAGTGACGGACAGTTCAAGCGGCCCCAGCATTTT.

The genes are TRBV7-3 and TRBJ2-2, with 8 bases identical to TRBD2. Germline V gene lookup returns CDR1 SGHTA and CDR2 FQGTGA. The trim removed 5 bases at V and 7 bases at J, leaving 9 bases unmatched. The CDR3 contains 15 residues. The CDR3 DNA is TGTGCCAGCAGCCTCGGACTAGCTCGGGGCGGGGAGCTGTTTTTT. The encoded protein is CASSLGLARGGELFF.

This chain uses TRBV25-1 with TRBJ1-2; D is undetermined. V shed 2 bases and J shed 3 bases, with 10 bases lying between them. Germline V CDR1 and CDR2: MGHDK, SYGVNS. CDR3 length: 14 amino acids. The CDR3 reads CASSEGFGHYGYTF. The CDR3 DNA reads TGTGCCAGCAGTGAAGGTTTCGGGCACTATGGCTACACCTTC.

The CDR3 reads CASSLLQGNTIYF. CDR3 DNA: TGTGCCAGCAGCTTGCTCCAGGGGAACACCATATATTTT. J is TRBJ1-3 and V is TRBV5-5; possibly TRBD1 for D (6 bases). V shed 1 base and J shed 7 bases, with 9 bases lying between them. The germline CDR1 and CDR2 sequences are SGHKS and YYEKEE (reference sequence). The CDR3 spans 13 residues.

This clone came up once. CDR3 sequence (DNA): TGTGCCAGCAGTGAAAGTCAGGGGATCCAGCCCCAGCATTTT. Encoded protein: CASSESQGIQPQHF. V gene TRBV2 combines with J gene TRBJ1-5; perhaps TRBD1 as D (6 bases). The germline V gene encodes CDR1 SNHLY and CDR2 FYNNEI. This CDR3 has 14 amino acids. Trimming removed 2 bases from V and 7 bases from J, with 12 bases in between.

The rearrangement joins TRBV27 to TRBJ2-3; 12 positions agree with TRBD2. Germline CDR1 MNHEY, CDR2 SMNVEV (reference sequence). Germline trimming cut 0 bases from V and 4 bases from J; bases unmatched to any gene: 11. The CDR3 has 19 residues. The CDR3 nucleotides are TGTGCCAGCAGTTTATCGAGACTAGCGGGGGCTGGAGTCGCAGATACGCAGTATTTT. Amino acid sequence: CASSLSRLAGAGVADTQYF.

CDR3 amino acids: CASSLAGLQQFF. The CDR3 DNA follows: TGTGCCAGCAGCTTAGCCGGCCTTCAGCAGTTCTTC. V and J are TRBV7-9 and TRBJ2-1; no reliable D call. The V and J ends lost 0 bases and 11 bases respectively, with 8 bases between them. CDR1 is SEHNR and CDR2 is FQNEAQ in the germline V gene (reference sequence). The CDR3 totals 12 residues.

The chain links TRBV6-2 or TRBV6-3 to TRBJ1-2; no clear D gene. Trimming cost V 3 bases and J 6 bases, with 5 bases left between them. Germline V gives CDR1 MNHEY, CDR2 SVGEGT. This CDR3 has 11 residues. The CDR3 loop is CASSYGDGYTF. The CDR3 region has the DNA TGTGCCAGCAGTTATGGGGATGGCTACACCTTC.

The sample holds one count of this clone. DNA of the CDR3: TGTGCCAGCAGCCTAGAGGGGAACACCGGGGAGCTGTTTTTT. Amino acid sequence: CASSLEGNTGELFF. The V and J genes are TRBV27 and TRBJ2-2, with D possibly TRBD2 on 5 matching bases. V was cut by 6 bases and J by 1 base, with 9 bases left in between. From germline, CDR1 is MNHEY and CDR2 SMNVEV (reference sequence). The CDR3 runs to 14 residues.

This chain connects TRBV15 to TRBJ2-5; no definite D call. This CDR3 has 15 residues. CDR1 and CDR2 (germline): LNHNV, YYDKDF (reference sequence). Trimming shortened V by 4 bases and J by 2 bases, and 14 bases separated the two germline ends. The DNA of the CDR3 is TGTGCCACCAGCAATGCTCGGGCCTCTCAAGAGACCCAGTACTTC. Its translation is CATSNARASQETQYF.

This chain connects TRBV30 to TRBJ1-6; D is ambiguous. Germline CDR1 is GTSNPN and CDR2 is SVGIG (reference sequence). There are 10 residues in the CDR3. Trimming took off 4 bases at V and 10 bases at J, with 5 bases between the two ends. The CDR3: CAWMNSPLHF. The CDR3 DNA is TGTGCCTGGATGAACTCACCCCTCCACTTT.

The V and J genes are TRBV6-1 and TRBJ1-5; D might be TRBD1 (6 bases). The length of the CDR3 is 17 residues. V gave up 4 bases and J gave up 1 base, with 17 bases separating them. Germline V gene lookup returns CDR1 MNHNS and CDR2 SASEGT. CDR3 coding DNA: TGTGCCAGCAGTGTTGCGAGCAGGGGACGAAGCAATCAGCCCCAGCATTTT. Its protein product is CASSVASRGRSNQPQHF.

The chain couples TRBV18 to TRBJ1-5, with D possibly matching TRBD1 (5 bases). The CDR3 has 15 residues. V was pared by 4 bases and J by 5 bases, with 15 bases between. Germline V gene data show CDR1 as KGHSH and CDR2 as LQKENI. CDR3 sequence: CASSQVGTDDQPQHF. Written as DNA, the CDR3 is TGTGCCAGCTCACAAGTCGGGACGGACGATCAGCCCCAGCATTTT.

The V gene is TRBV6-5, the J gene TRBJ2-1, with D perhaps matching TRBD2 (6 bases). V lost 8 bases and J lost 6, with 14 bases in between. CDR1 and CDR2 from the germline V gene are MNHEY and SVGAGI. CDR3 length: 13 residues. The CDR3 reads CASREGRINEQFF. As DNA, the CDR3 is TGTGCCAGCCGAGAGGGGAGGATCAATGAGCAGTTCTTC.

CDR3 residues: CATSRVAFGAAPYEQYF. The CDR3 DNA reads TGTGCCACCAGCAGAGTCGCCTTCGGCGCGGCCCCCTACGAGCAGTACTTC. This chain connects TRBV15 to TRBJ2-7; no firm D call. Germline CDR1 reads LNHNV; CDR2 reads YYDKDF (reference sequence). This CDR3 has 17 amino acids. Trimming took 1 base from V and 2 from J, leaving 18 bases between them.

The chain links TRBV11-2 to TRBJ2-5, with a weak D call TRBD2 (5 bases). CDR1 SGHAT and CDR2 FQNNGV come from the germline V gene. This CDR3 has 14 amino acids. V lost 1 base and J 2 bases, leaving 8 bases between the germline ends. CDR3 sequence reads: CASSLVTGQETQYF. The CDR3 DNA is TGTGCCAGCAGCTTAGTTACGGGACAAGAGACCCAGTACTTC.